Below, 18 T cell receptor beta chains from the same sample are listed, as sequenced in a study of regulatory T cells in long-lasting Graves disease. Sequencing libraries for TCR beta were prepared with iRepertoire HTBI primers and Arm-PCR of CDR3 regions. TCRdb recomputed calls from the multiplex PCR reads with MiXCR, one row per CDR3 protein. The data show roughly 360,000 distinct CDR3 sequences, about an eighth seen once. Time point denoted: newly diagnosed GD, antithyroid drugs for less than 3 months. Following extraction of RNA from PBMCs, that RNA was used to make the TCR library. These data were likewise used in another study, on T cells in Graves' hyperthyroidism and ophthalmopathy.

The input for sequencing was peripheral blood mononuclear cells (PBMCs), taken at new diagnosis, from a patient treated with antithyroid drugs. These receptors were taken from a woman under 30 with Graves disease.

This clonotype came up a few times. This rearrangement joins TRBV7-3 to TRBJ2-2, with no clear D. This CDR3 spans 11 amino acids. Trimming pared 5 bases from V and 7 bases from J, leaving 5 bases between. Germline loops: CDR1 SGHTA, CDR2 FQGTGA. The CDR3 DNA is TGTGCCAGCAGCCAGAGCGGGGAGCTGTTTTTT. It yields the protein CASSQSGELFF.

This clonotype was counted many times. J is TRBJ1-1 and V is TRBV12-3 or TRBV12-4; D possibly corresponds to TRBD1 (6 bases). V was shortened by 2 bases and J by 8 bases, with 21 bases between the two germline ends. The CDR3 extends over 16 amino acids. The CDR3 DNA reads as TGTGCCAGCAGTTTAACTCGGTTGGATTCGGGACAAGAAGCTTTCTTT. Translated, it gives CASSLTRLDSGQEAFF.

This clonotype was seen a few times. The chain recombines TRBV29-1 with TRBJ2-1, with 9 bases aligning to TRBD1. V shed 6 bases and J 4 bases; nucleotides not matched to a gene: 7. The germline V gene has CDR1 SQVTM and CDR2 ANQGSEA. The CDR3 spans 14 residues. Here the CDR3 reads CSVVGQGRYNEQFF. The CDR3 region has the DNA TGCAGCGTAGTTGGACAGGGGAGGTACAATGAGCAGTTCTTC.

This clonotype appeared many times. V usage is TRBV29-1 and J usage is TRBJ1-3; D might be TRBD1 (5 bases). Trimming pared 4 bases from V and 2 bases from J, leaving 12 bases between. CDR1 is SQVTM and CDR2 is ANQGSEA in the germline V gene. This CDR3 has 14 amino acids. The CDR3: CSVGSVGAGNTIYF. The DNA of the CDR3 is TGCAGCGTTGGCTCGGTAGGGGCTGGAAACACCATATATTTT.

This clonotype was found many times. V is TRBV12-3 or TRBV12-4 and J is TRBJ1-1; D is unresolved. The CDR3 length is 13 residues. V lost 6 bases and J 7 bases, leaving 15 bases between the germline ends. The CDR3 sequence: CASSSTSKGEAFF. The CDR3 region has the DNA TGTGCCAGCAGCTCCACGTCTAAAGGTGAAGCTTTCTTT.

This clonotype was detected many times. The chain employs TRBV12-3 or TRBV12-4 and TRBJ2-1; D is unclear. The CDR3 is 15 residues long. Trimming removed 5 bases from V and 8 bases from J, with 19 bases in between. The CDR3 region is CASSPTLTWVYEQFF. Written as DNA, the CDR3 is TGTGCCAGCAGTCCGACTCTTACGTGGGTGTATGAGCAGTTCTTC.

This clonotype was seen repeatedly, ten times or more. V is TRBV15 and J is TRBJ2-3; the D is unclear. Germline-derived CDR1 and CDR2 are LNHNV and YYDKDF (reference sequence). Trimming took 6 bases from V and 4 from J, leaving 11 bases between them. The CDR3 has 13 residues. In nucleotides, the CDR3 is TGTGCCACCAGTAATGTTAATGCAGATACGCAGTATTTT. Its protein is CATSNVNADTQYF.

This clonotype was detected a few times. A much larger clone is a single base away; this may be a read error. The chain couples TRBV7-2 to TRBJ1-1; possibly TRBD1 for D (6 bases). There are 14 residues in the CDR3. The germline CDR1 and CDR2 sequences are SGHTA and FQGNSA. In DNA form, the CDR3 reads TGTGCCAGCAGCGAATACAGGGTAGGCACTGAAGCTCTCTTT. This translates into CASSEYRVGTEALF.

This clonotype was observed at least ten times. V gene TRBV20-1 combines with J gene TRBJ2-5; 7 bases agree with TRBD1. V was clipped by 5 bases and J by 3 bases; unmatched bases: 6. The CDR3 runs to 13 residues. Germline loops: CDR1 DFQATT, CDR2 SNEGSKA (reference sequence). CDR3 nucleotide sequence: TGCAGTGCTCCCCGGACAGGTGAAGAGACCCAGTACTTC. Its translation is CSAPRTGEETQYF.

There are a few counts of this clonotype. The chain has TRBV11-1 and TRBJ2-6; 7 bases align to TRBD1. The CDR3 consists of 15 residues. Germline loops: CDR1 SGHAT, CDR2 FQDESV (reference sequence). V dropped 5 bases and J dropped 3; count of bases not matched to a gene: 4. Written as DNA, the CDR3 is TGTGCCAGCAGCACCCACAGGGGTGGGGCCAACGTCCTGACTTTC. This translates into CASSTHRGGANVLTF.

In this sample, this clonotype turned up many times. The J gene is TRBJ1-1, the V gene TRBV20-1, with no clear D. With 4 bases removed from V and 1 base from J, the gap between germline ends came to 10 bases. CDR3 size: 13 residues. The germline CDR1 and CDR2 sequences are DFQATT and SNEGSKA (reference sequence). For the CDR3, the DNA is TGCAGTGCTACGGACCACACGAACACTGAAGCTTTCTTT. Protein product: CSATDHTNTEAFF.

Ten or more counts support this clonotype. The chain employs TRBV7-9 and TRBJ1-1; no clear D gene. With 2 bases removed from V and 5 bases from J, the gap between germline ends came to 6 bases. Germline V gene lookup returns CDR1 SEHNR and CDR2 FQNEAQ (reference sequence). The CDR3 contains 12 residues. CDR3 sequence reads: CASSLIGTEAFF. CDR3 DNA sequence: TGTGCCAGCAGCTTAATTGGAACTGAAGCTTTCTTT.

This clonotype occurred many times. The chain has TRBV14 and TRBJ2-3; no firm D call. From germline, CDR1 is SGHDN and CDR2 FVKESK. Trimming stripped 2 bases from V and 7 bases from J, with 13 bases between. The CDR3 is 14 amino acids. The CDR3 DNA sequence: TGTGCCAGCAGCCAAACCAGACGAAGCTATACGCAGTATTTT. It translates to CASSQTRRSYTQYF.

This clonotype was seen a handful of times. The junction differs from germline at one of its ends, possibly a read error. The chain links TRBV6-2 or TRBV6-3 to TRBJ2-4; D uncertain. The CDR3 is 15 residues long. Germline-derived CDR1 and CDR2 are MNHEY and SVGEGT. CDR3 coding DNA: TGTGCCAGCAGTTACCCAGTTTGGGCTGGGAACATTCGGTACTTC. Amino acids: CASSYPVWAGNIRYF.

This clonotype showed up many times. J is TRBJ1-1 and V is TRBV12-3 or TRBV12-4; TRBD1 agrees at 7 bases. V lost 6 bases and J lost 4; bases outside the gene matches: 5. The CDR3 runs to 13 residues. The CDR3 coding sequence is TGTGCCAGCAGCCGACAGGGTTCCACTGAAGCTTTCTTT. It specifies CASSRQGSTEAFF.

This clonotype was seen a few times. The rearrangement links TRBV18 to TRBJ2-7; 9 bases line up with TRBD1. Germline V gene lookup returns CDR1 KGHSH and CDR2 LQKENI. The V gene end was trimmed by 0 bases and the J gene end by 7 bases; junction bases not matched to a gene: 7. This CDR3 is 15 amino acids long. The CDR3 spells CASSPPLGQGNEQYF. CDR3 nucleotide sequence: TGTGCCAGCTCACCACCATTGGGACAGGGCAATGAGCAGTACTTC.

Many counts were recorded for this clonotype. The chain couples TRBV19 to TRBJ1-1, with 9 bases identical to TRBD1. The CDR3 spans 19 residues. The trim removed 10 bases at V and 0 bases at J, leaving 21 bases unmatched. CDR1 and CDR2 from the germline V gene are LNHDA and SQIVND (reference sequence). For the CDR3, the DNA is TGTGCCACCCGGGCCTCCAGAAATTACAGGGGGCCGGTGAACACTGAAGCTTTCTTT. Its translation: CATRASRNYRGPVNTEAFF.

In regard to this clonotype: This may come from a read error, since a much larger clone is one base off. V and J are TRBV7-9 and TRBJ2-3, with TRBD1 matching over 8 bases. The J segment lost 4 bases and the V segment lost 0 bases, leaving 0 bases of the junction unmatched. This CDR3 is 14 amino acids long. From germline, CDR1 is SEHNR and CDR2 FQNEAQ (reference sequence). The CDR3 spells CASSLAQGADTQYF. The CDR3 DNA reads as TGTGCCAGCAGCTTAGCACAGGGGGCAGATACGCAGTATTTT.